These T cell receptor beta chains were read from a single sample in a study of T-cell memory formation after mild COVID-19. TCRdb re-analysed the 5' RACE reads in MiXCR, keeping a single row per CDR3 protein. The sample holds over 300,000 distinct CDR3 sequences; 20% to 25% are singletons and the top ten take 20% to 25%. What was sequenced was PBMCs or a T cell subset sorted from them (not recorded which). These receptors were taken from a man aged 18-30 years who had mild COVID-19 (a few samples of this study predate the infection). Cell type and time point are not known. The CDR3 runs from the conserved cysteine through the conserved F or W. D genes are given only for firm matches. Clone size is not always given. Where it is, it says once, few, many or a class for expanded clones.

CDR3 protein: CAWSVAANQPQHF
CDR3 DNA: TGTGCCTGGAGTGTGGCAGCTAATCAGCCCCAGCATTTT
D gene: NA
V gene: TRBV30
clone size: many
J gene: TRBJ1-5

CDR3 protein: CASSYTRAHSGANVLTF
CDR3 DNA: TGTGCCAGCTCATATACGCGGGCACACTCTGGGGCCAACGTCCTGACTTTC
D gene: NA
V gene: TRBV18
clone size: NA
J gene: TRBJ2-6

CDR3 protein: CASSLMGIGTEAFF
CDR3 DNA: TGCGCCAGCAGCTTGATGGGGATCGGCACTGAAGCTTTCTTT
D gene: NA
V gene: TRBV5-1
clone size: NA
J gene: TRBJ1-1

CDR3 protein: CASSSELDRGYGYTF
CDR3 DNA: TGCGCCAGCAGCTCCGAACTGGACAGGGGCTATGGCTACACCTTC
D gene: TRBD1
V gene: TRBV5-1
clone size: NA
J gene: TRBJ1-2

CDR3 protein: CASSGSGGPTDTQYF
CDR3 DNA: TGTGCCAGCAGCGGATCGGGAGGGCCCACAGATACGCAGTATTTT
D gene: TRBD2
V gene: TRBV5-5
clone size: few
J gene: TRBJ2-3

CDR3 protein: CASSFPEITDTQYF
CDR3 DNA: TGTGCCAGCAGCTTTCCCGAGATCACAGATACGCAGTATTTT
D gene: NA
V gene: TRBV5-4
clone size: many
J gene: TRBJ2-3

CDR3 protein: CASSAPGPGDEQYF
CDR3 DNA: TGTGCCAGCAGTGCTCCGGGCCCAGGGGACGAGCAGTACTTC
D gene: NA
V gene: TRBV3-1
clone size: NA
J gene: TRBJ2-7

CDR3 protein: CASSSGQYYGYTF
CDR3 DNA: TGTGCCAGCAGCTCAGGACAGTACTATGGCTACACCTTC
D gene: NA
V gene: TRBV5-6
clone size: many
J gene: TRBJ1-2

CDR3 protein: CATGTGVGKYF
CDR3 DNA: TGTGCCACCGGGACAGGGGTCGGAAAGTACTTC
D gene: TRBD1
V gene: TRBV7-8
clone size: NA
J gene: TRBJ2-7

CDR3 protein: CASSPMGGGPDTQYF
CDR3 DNA: TGTGCCAGCTCACCTATGGGCGGGGGCCCAGATACGCAGTATTTT
D gene: NA
V gene: TRBV18
clone size: few
J gene: TRBJ2-3

CDR3 protein: CASSPTGIEQYF
CDR3 DNA: TGTGCCAGCAGCCCGACAGGGATCGAGCAGTACTTC
D gene: TRBD1
V gene: TRBV7-3
clone size: few
J gene: TRBJ2-7

CDR3 protein: CSATGSGGYTF
CDR3 DNA: TGCAGTGCTACAGGGTCGGGTGGCTACACCTTC
D gene: NA
V gene: TRBV20-1
clone size: few
J gene: TRBJ1-2

CDR3 protein: CASSFGQRTEAFF
CDR3 DNA: TGCGCCAGCAGCTTCGGACAGAGGACTGAAGCTTTCTTT
D gene: NA
V gene: TRBV5-1
clone size: NA
J gene: TRBJ1-1

CDR3 protein: CASSLASDYSNQPQHF
CDR3 DNA: TGTGCCAGCAGTTTAGCATCAGATTATAGCAATCAGCCCCAGCATTTT
D gene: NA
V gene: TRBV12-3/TRBV12-4
clone size: few
J gene: TRBJ1-5

CDR3 protein: CASSQDAGENTEAFF
CDR3 DNA: TGCGCCAGCAGCCAAGATGCGGGGGAAAACACTGAAGCTTTCTTT
D gene: NA
V gene: TRBV4-3
clone size: few
J gene: TRBJ1-1

CDR3 protein: CASSLGVREVGTGELFF
CDR3 DNA: TGCGCCAGCAGCTTGGGGGTCAGGGAAGTAGGCACCGGGGAGCTGTTTTTT
D gene: NA
V gene: TRBV5-1
clone size: NA
J gene: TRBJ2-2

CDR3 protein: CASRGGRNYGYTF
CDR3 DNA: TGTGCCAGCAGGGGCGGGAGGAACTATGGCTACACCTTC
D gene: NA
V gene: TRBV5-5
clone size: NA
J gene: TRBJ1-2

CDR3 protein: CASSTLPGQGYYGYTF
CDR3 DNA: TGTGCCAGCAGCACCCTCCCGGGACAGGGGTACTATGGCTACACCTTC
D gene: TRBD1
V gene: TRBV7-9
clone size: NA
J gene: TRBJ1-2

CDR3 protein: CASSQEARGRGGSPLHF
CDR3 DNA: TGTGCCAGCAGCCAAGAGGCGCGTGGGCGAGGGGGTTCACCCCTCCACTTT
D gene: NA
V gene: TRBV4-2
clone size: many
J gene: TRBJ1-6